Listed below are T cell receptor beta chains from one sample, sequenced in a study of blood T cell repertoires in COVID-19. Sequencing was performed with immunoSEQ multiplex PCR; in TCRdb, only in-frame clones are kept and a portion is missing. The sample has around 290,000 clones; 80% to 90% are singletons. Input material: peripheral blood. All receptors come from a man aged 35-49 years with acute or convalescent COVID-19. Both conserved end residues are part of each CDR3. D genes are given only for firm matches. Expanded clones are given a class, and other clones once, few, many or no size at all.

j_gene,v_gene,abundance,d_gene,CDR3aa,CDR3nt
TRBJ1-2,TRBV24-1,few,TRBD1,CATSDATGKRNGYTF,TGTGCCACCAGTGACGCGACAGGGAAAAGAAATGGCTACACCTTC
TRBJ2-7,TRBV2,-,TRBD2,CASLLADEQYF,TGTGCCTCACTACTAGCGGACGAGCAGTACTTC
TRBJ1-6,TRBV2,-,TRBD1,CASTSGTGISPLHF,TGTGCCAGCACCTCCGGGACAGGGATCTCACCCCTCCACTTT
TRBJ2-2,TRBV6-6,few,-,CASSYYRRGGELFF,TGTGCCAGCAGTTACTATAGACGAGGCGGGGAGCTGTTTTTT
TRBJ2-2,TRBV18,-,TRBD1,CASSPGQGMELFF,TGTGCCAGCTCACCAGGACAGGGAATGGAGCTGTTTTTT
TRBJ1-6,TRBV4-1,-,TRBD1,CASTLIGQGSPLHF,TGCGCCAGCACCCTTATAGGACAGGGTTCACCCCTCCACTTT
TRBJ1-1,TRBV5-1,-,TRBD1,CASSFDRANTEAFF,TGCGCCAGCAGCTTCGACAGGGCGAACACTGAAGCTTTCTTT
TRBJ2-2,TRBV6-4,-,TRBD1,CASSEQGASGELFF,TGTGCCAGCAGTGAGCAGGGGGCATCCGGGGAGCTGTTTTTT
TRBJ1-1,TRBV2,-,-,CASTRGRGTEAFF,TGTGCCAGCACCCGGGGGAGGGGCACTGAAGCTTTCTTT
TRBJ2-2,TRBV2,-,-,CASGDSGGPLVGELFF,TGTGCCAGCGGGGACAGTGGGGGGCCACTTGTGGGGGAGCTGTTTTTT
TRBJ1-5,TRBV4-1,few,-,CASSQDWWGGQGQPQHF,TGCGCCAGCAGCCAAGATTGGTGGGGGGGTCAGGGGCAGCCCCAGCATTTT
TRBJ1-1,TRBV11-2,-,TRBD1,CASSFGTEQAFF,TGTGCCAGCAGCTTTGGGACAGAACAAGCTTTCTTT
TRBJ2-2,TRBV2,-,TRBD2,CASKASGGPGTGELFF,TGTGCCAGTAAGGCTAGCGGGGGGCCGGGCACCGGGGAGCTGTTTTTT
TRBJ2-7,TRBV30,-,-,CAWSVRPEGEQYF,TGTGCCTGGAGTGTACGTCCGGAGGGTGAGCAGTACTTC
TRBJ1-2,TRBV7-2,-,-,CASSLVGGGGYTF,TGTGCCAGCAGCTTAGTAGGCGGCGGGGGCTACACCTTC
TRBJ1-2,TRBV24-1,-,-,CATSEAGRPNYGYTF,TGTGCCACCAGTGAAGCAGGGCGTCCCAACTATGGCTACACCTTC
TRBJ1-1,TRBV12-5,-,-,CASGQEGGTEAFF,TGTGCTAGTGGTCAGGAGGGCGGCACTGAAGCTTTCTTT
TRBJ1-5,TRBV5-6,-,-,CASSSQQVVQPQHF,TGTGCCAGCAGCTCTCAACAGGTGGTTCAGCCCCAGCATTTT
TRBJ2-1,TRBV24-1,-,-,CATAPGAFPSYNEQFF,TGTGCCACCGCCCCTGGGGCTTTTCCATCCTACAATGAGCAGTTCTTC
TRBJ2-7,TRBV2,-,-,CASSEPGIPYEQYF,TGTGCCAGCAGTGAACCGGGGATACCCTACGAGCAGTACTTC
TRBJ1-1,TRBV24-1,-,-,CATSDSPGRRGSAEAFF,TGTGCCACCAGTGATTCTCCTGGACGTAGGGGGAGCGCTGAAGCTTTCTTT
TRBJ2-6,TRBV5-4,-,-,CASSPGQGGSGANVLTF,TGTGCCAGCAGCCCCGGACAGGGAGGGTCTGGGGCCAACGTCCTGACTTTC
TRBJ2-7,TRBV15,-,-,CATSRGRDSNYEQYF,TGTGCCACCAGCAGAGGTCGGGACTCCAACTACGAGCAGTACTTC
TRBJ2-3,TRBV10-3,-,TRBD1,CAIGEATGVTDTQYF,TGTGCCATCGGGGAAGCGACAGGGGTGACAGATACGCAGTATTTT
TRBJ1-1,TRBV6-5,-,TRBD1,CASSWDRGNTEAFF,TGTGCCAGCAGTTGGGACAGGGGGAACACTGAAGCTTTCTTT
TRBJ2-2,TRBV7-8,-,-,CASSSTPSPLGRATGELFF,TGTGCCAGCAGCTCAACCCCTTCCCCACTAGGGCGGGCCACCGGGGAGCTGTTTTTT
TRBJ2-7,TRBV6-1,-,TRBD2,CASSEAWWAGEYEQYF,TGTGCCAGCAGTGAAGCTTGGTGGGCGGGGGAGTACGAGCAGTACTTC
TRBJ2-5,TRBV19,-,-,CASGRGPPSETQYF,TGTGCCAGTGGGCGGGGGCCCCCGTCAGAGACCCAGTACTTC
TRBJ1-5,TRBV12-3/TRBV12-4,-,-,CASSPGFNQPQHF,TGTGCCAGCAGTCCCGGGTTCAATCAGCCCCAGCATTTT
TRBJ2-1,TRBV24-1,-,TRBD2,CATSDTGTSGGRRFF,TGTGCCACCAGTGATACCGGGACTAGCGGGGGCCGGCGGTTCTTC
TRBJ1-5,TRBV5-1,-,-,CASSSGESNQPQHF,TGCGCCAGCAGTTCAGGGGAAAGCAATCAGCCCCAGCATTTT
TRBJ2-1,TRBV11-2,-,TRBD1,CASSLDGTGYNEQFF,TGTGCCAGCAGCTTAGATGGGACAGGTTACAATGAGCAGTTCTTC
TRBJ1-1,TRBV20-1,-,-,CAVFKNTEAFF,TGCGCAGTGTTTAAGAACACTGAAGCTTTCTTT
TRBJ1-4,TRBV28,-,-,CASSPAAGLREKLFF,TGTGCCAGCAGTCCCGCAGCGGGCCTCCGGGAAAAACTGTTTTTT
TRBJ1-4,TRBV6-5,-,TRBD1,CASKFAGGDEKLFF,TGTGCCAGCAAATTCGCAGGGGGCGATGAAAAACTGTTTTTT
TRBJ1-1,TRBV15,few,-,CATSRDFYSLAFF,TGTGCCACCAGCAGAGATTTTTACTCATTAGCTTTCTTT
TRBJ2-3,TRBV5-1,-,TRBD2,CASSLFTSGGRGDTQYF,TGCGCCAGCAGCTTGTTCACTAGCGGGGGGCGGGGAGATACGCAGTATTTT